In its sample, the clone carrying this TCR beta chain was seen a few times. Antigen unknown. The second PCR ran 7 to 11 cycles with a sample-barcoded 5' primer and J-beta primers. Carrying 12 random nucleotides, a template-switch adaptor labeled each individual cDNA molecule. One entry per CDR3 protein results from TCRdb running MiXCR on the 5' RACE reads. The profile shows about 730,000 distinct CDR3 sequences, roughly 47% of them singletons. CDR1 and CDR2 from the germline V gene are SGHDT and YYEEEE. The CDR3 runs 11 residues. The V end was cut by 3 bases, the J end by 4 bases, with 4 bases between. This record comes from a study of blood T cells in healthy people across ages. As for the study in general: There was about one barcoded beta molecule captured by template switching per two T cells. Study-wide results and limits: The lack of PBMC sorting stopped any conclusive naive versus antigen-experienced comparison.

The authors extracted at least 5 micrograms of total RNA per sample. This TCR was sampled from a woman aged 55-69 years in good health. Sequencing used blood. The chain carries TRBV5-6 and TRBJ1-2; no firm D call. DNA for the CDR3: TGTGCCAGCAGCTGGACCTATGGCTACACCTTC. As protein: CASSWTYGYTF.